Below are 32 T cell receptor beta chains sequenced from a single sample in a study of Ad26.COV2.S vaccination and SARS-CoV-2 variants (dated by TCRdb to about 2021). In light of the paper, this sample's treatment or condition label describes: roughly 19 received Ad26.COV2.S at low or high dose, single or two shots; 5 received placebo; per-sample allocation not given. Repertoires of vaccine and placebo recipients were sequenced from samples collected on day 63 after the first injection. Preparation of the library involved the immunoSEQ multiplex PCR assay. TCRdb stores this immuneACCESS table with in-frame sequences only. Part of the clones is absent; in the studies checked, under half of the shortfall reflects unresolved V genes, and no reason is known for the rest. For this sample the table gives about 350,000 clones, of which approximately 90% were detected only once. The ten largest clones represent approximately 5.9% of the sample.

This specimen was peripheral blood, taken in a trial of Ad26.COV2.S vaccine versus placebo. All receptors derive from a person between 18 and 65 years old who received the Ad26.COV2.S COVID-19 vaccine or a placebo.

The chain has TRBV7-9 and TRBJ1-4, with D possibly TRBD1 on 6 matching bases. The V and J ends lost 7 bases and 10 bases respectively, with 22 bases between them. Germline lookup yields CDR1 SEHNR and CDR2 FQNEAQ (reference sequence). The CDR3 runs 15 residues. The CDR3 spells CASTQGQGPGGKLFF. The CDR3 DNA reads TGTGCCAGCACCCAGGGGCAGGGCCCTGGGGGAAAACTGTTTTTT.

The chain has TRBV27 and TRBJ1-6; D is unresolved. The germline V gene encodes CDR1 MNHEY and CDR2 SMNVEV (reference sequence). The CDR3 has 12 amino acids. Deletions cut 3 bases from V and 7 bases from J, with 4 bases between. Here the CDR3 DNA reads TGTGCCAGCAGTTTGTCAAATTCACCCCTCCACTTT. This codes for CASSLSNSPLHF.

The gene calls are TRBV20-1 and TRBJ1-2; D uncertain. Germline V gene lookup returns CDR1 DFQATT and CDR2 SNEGSKA (reference sequence). Trimming removed 3 bases from V and 4 bases from J, with 12 bases in between. The CDR3 sequence is 13 residues long. The CDR3 reads CSASKPGTYGYTF. The CDR3 nucleotides are TGCAGTGCTAGTAAACCGGGAACCTATGGCTACACCTTC.

The chain joins TRBV11-3 to TRBJ2-1, with 11 bases fitting TRBD2. The CDR3 covers 15 residues. The junction had 1 base not matched to a gene; V was cut back by 3 bases and J by 3 bases. Looked up from germline, CDR1 is SGHNT and CDR2 is YENEEA. The CDR3 DNA follows: TGTGCCAGCAGCTTGACTAGCGGGGACTACAATGAGCAGTTCTTC. Amino acids: CASSLTSGDYNEQFF.

The rearrangement uses TRBV27 and TRBJ2-7, with TRBD2 identical over 11 bases. The CDR3 is made up of 17 amino acids. The germline gives CDR1 MNHEY, CDR2 SMNVEV (reference sequence). V lost 9 bases and J lost 3; bases outside the gene matches: 16. Here the CDR3 DNA reads TGTGCCAGATTCATAGCGGGAGGGCGAGGAGGGCACTACGAGCAGTACTTC. Encoded protein: CARFIAGGRGGHYEQYF.

The rearrangement uses TRBV9 and TRBJ2-1; possibly TRBD1 or TRBD2 for D (7 bases each). V lost 4 bases, J lost 0 bases, and 17 bases lay in between. Germline values: CDR1 SGDLS, CDR2 YYNGEE. The CDR3 loop spans 17 amino acids. The CDR3 reads CASSPRGGAPSYNEQFF. In DNA form, the CDR3 reads TGTGCCAGCAGCCCCAGGGGGGGAGCTCCCTCCTACAATGAGCAGTTCTTC.

This chain links TRBV7-2 with TRBJ2-1; the match to TRBD1 covers 7 bases. The germline V gene has CDR1 SGHTA and CDR2 FQGNSA. This CDR3 is 12 amino acids long. V trimming: 6 bases; J trimming: 9 bases; junction bases outside the gene matches: 5. The CDR3 protein is CASRRQGPEQFF. DNA of the CDR3: TGTGCCAGCAGGCGACAGGGTCCTGAGCAGTTCTTC.

This clone appeared once. The J gene is TRBJ1-1, the V gene TRBV28; a weak D match, TRBD1 (5 bases). The CDR3 loop spans 15 amino acids. The germline V and J ends were trimmed by 3 bases and 7 bases, with 18 bases remaining between them. Germline V gene data show CDR1 as MDHEN and CDR2 as SYDVKM. CDR3 sequence (DNA): TGTGCCAGCAGTTTGGCAGGGCCCCTAACCGGTGAAGCTTTCTTT. Its protein product is CASSLAGPLTGEAFF.

V gene TRBV9 combines with J gene TRBJ1-4; a possible D gene is TRBD1 (6 bases). V was cut by 4 bases and J by 7 bases, with 17 bases left in between. The CDR3 is 15 residues long. Per the germline V gene, CDR1 is SGDLS and CDR2 is YYNGEE. DNA of the CDR3: TGTGCCAGCAGCCCTCGTCAGGGGTTGGGTGAAAAACTGTTTTTT. It is translated as CASSPRQGLGEKLFF.

The chain recombines TRBV7-2 with TRBJ2-1; 10 bases align to TRBD2. Germline V gives CDR1 SGHTA, CDR2 FQGNSA. The V and J ends lost 5 bases and 9 bases, in that order; junction bases with no gene match: 7. The CDR3 is 14 amino acids. CDR3 protein: CASSPSGGSGEQFF. CDR3 bases: TGTGCCAGCAGCCCTAGCGGGGGTAGTGGTGAGCAGTTCTTC.

The chain joins TRBV5-3 to TRBJ1-5; the D is unclear. TRBV5-3 is identified as an open reading frame with a role that is uncertain. The CDR3 covers 16 residues. Trimming removed 2 bases at V and 0 bases at J, with 12 bases between. CDR3 nucleotide sequence: TGTGCCAGAAGCTTCTGGGGTTTTTATAGCAATCAGCCCCAGCATTTT. Encoded protein: CARSFWGFYSNQPQHF.

The J gene is TRBJ1-1, the V gene TRBV19; D not resolved. CDR3 size: 14 residues. Germline V gene sequence: CDR1 LNHDA, CDR2 SQIVND (reference sequence). Trimming removed 8 bases from V and 1 base from J, with 14 bases in between. DNA for the CDR3: TGTGCCAGTGTCCGGGAGAGTTCGAACACTGAAGCTTTCTTT. It encodes CASVRESSNTEAFF. Filled out from reference TRBV19 and TRBJ1-1, the complete variable domain reads DGGITQSPKYLFRKEGQNVTLSCEQNLNHDAMYWYRQDPGQGLRLIYYSQIVNDFQKGDIAEGYSVSREKKESFPLTVTSAQKNPTAFYLCASVRESSNTEAFFGQGTRLTVV.

The genes are TRBV4-2 and TRBJ1-2, with D perhaps TRBD1 (6 bases). Germline V gene data show CDR1 as LGHNA and CDR2 as YNFKEQ. V shed 1 base and J shed 2 bases, with 17 bases lying between them. There are 17 residues in the CDR3. CDR3 sequence reads: CASSQGRPRGGNYGYTF. Written as DNA, the CDR3 is TGTGCCAGCAGCCAAGGCCGACCAAGGGGGGGCAACTATGGCTACACCTTC.

The chain joins TRBV12-3 or TRBV12-4 to TRBJ2-3, with D tentatively TRBD1 (6 bases). The CDR3 covers 13 residues. Deletions cut 1 base from V and 4 bases from J, with 6 bases between. The CDR3 nucleotides are TGTGCCAGCAGTTTAGGGACAGCAGATACGCAGTATTTT. This gives the protein CASSLGTADTQYF.

Concerning this clone itself: This specimen includes other DNA sequences encoding the same CDR3. V is TRBV9 and J is TRBJ2-7; D not certain. The V and J ends lost 2 bases and 5 bases respectively, with 5 bases between them. This CDR3 region has 11 residues. Germline values: CDR1 SGDLS, CDR2 YYNGEE. The CDR3 sequence is CASSVGHEQYF. The CDR3 coding sequence is TGTGCCAGCAGCGTTGGGCACGAGCAGTACTTC. The whole variable domain, filled in from reference TRBV9 and TRBJ2-7, reads DSGVTQTPKHLITATGQRVTLRCSPRSGDLSVYWYQQSLDQGLQFLIQYYNGEERAKGNILERFSAQQFPDLHSELNLSSLELGDSALYFCASSVGHEQYFGPGTRLTVT.

This clone appeared a single time. The chain carries TRBV11-2 and TRBJ2-2; D remains ambiguous. V lost 3 bases, J lost 5 bases, and 7 bases lay in between. Per germline, CDR1 SGHAT and CDR2 FQNNGV. The length of the CDR3 is 13 residues. Written as DNA, the CDR3 is TGTGCCAGCAGCTTGGACGGTACCGGGGAGCTGTTTTTT. Translation: CASSLDGTGELFF.

The chain recombines TRBV7-9 with TRBJ1-1; the D gene is possibly TRBD1 (5 bases). Germline values: CDR1 SEHNR, CDR2 FQNEAQ (reference sequence). This CDR3 is 16 amino acids long. The germline V and J ends were trimmed by 1 base and 4 bases, with 16 bases remaining between them. This chain's CDR3 is CASSLVLRELGTEAFF. Written as DNA, the CDR3 is TGTGCCAGCAGCTTAGTTCTCAGGGAGTTGGGCACTGAAGCTTTCTTT.

The chain has TRBV5-1 and TRBJ1-6; a weak D match, TRBD1 (6 bases). CDR3 length: 16 amino acids. Trimming cost V 4 bases and J 7 bases, with 18 bases left between them. CDR1 and CDR2 from the germline V gene are SGHRS and YFSETQ. In DNA form, the CDR3 reads TGCGCCAGCAGCCTGGACAGCGCCTTCGGAAATTCACCCCTCCACTTT. Translating gives CASSLDSAFGNSPLHF.

The chain is built from TRBV10-3 and TRBJ2-2; D is uncertain. CDR3 size: 12 residues. Germline CDR1 and CDR2: ENHRY and SYGVKD. Trimming removed 5 bases from V and 9 bases from J, with 10 bases in between. The CDR3, as DNA: TGTGCCATCAGTCACGAAGAGAGGGAGCTGTTTTTT. Translated, it gives CAISHEERELFF.

The gene calls are TRBV6-5 and TRBJ1-2, with D possibly being TRBD1 (5 bases). CDR1 MNHEY and CDR2 SVGAGI come from the germline V gene. The CDR3 is made up of 15 amino acids. Trimming removed 1 base at V and 6 bases at J, with 15 bases between. Here the CDR3 reads CASSYWQGEENGYTF. The CDR3 DNA sequence: TGTGCCAGCAGTTACTGGCAGGGAGAAGAGAATGGCTACACCTTC.

The V gene is TRBV9, the J gene TRBJ2-1; 9 bases are a match to TRBD2. J was trimmed by 8 bases and V by 4 bases; bases with no gene match: 10. The germline gives CDR1 SGDLS, CDR2 YYNGEE. This CDR3 is 15 amino acids long. In DNA, the CDR3 is TGTGCCAGCAGCCCCAAGAGCGGGGGGAGCTATGAGCAGTTCTTC. The encoded protein is CASSPKSGGSYEQFF.

The V and J genes are TRBV18 and TRBJ1-1; D is undetermined. The germline V gene has CDR1 KGHSH and CDR2 LQKENI. V gave up 0 bases and J gave up 4 bases, with 9 bases separating them. The CDR3 is made up of 14 amino acids. The DNA for the CDR3 is TGTGCCAGCTCACCACCCTTAAAGGGCACTGAAGCTTTCTTT. Residues: CASSPPLKGTEAFF.

This chain joins TRBV5-6 and TRBJ2-2; D is unresolved. Germline CDR1 reads SGHDT; CDR2 reads YYEEEE. This CDR3 contains 12 residues. The V gene lost 4 bases and the J gene lost 7 bases, with 8 bases spanning the gap. CDR3 nucleotides: TGTGCCAGCAGCCTTTATGGCGGGGAGCTGTTTTTT. Translated: CASSLYGGELFF.

This clone was observed at least ten times. The chain couples TRBV5-8 to TRBJ1-3, with D tentatively TRBD1 (5 bases). The CDR3 is 15 residues long. Germline V gene data show CDR1 as SGHTS and CDR2 as YDEGEE. The V end was cut by 0 bases, the J end by 1 base, with 8 bases between. This CDR3 is CASSLGAGSGNTIYF. CDR3 bases: TGTGCCAGCAGCTTGGGGGCAGGGTCTGGAAACACCATATATTTT. Filled out from reference TRBV5-8 and TRBJ1-3, the complete variable domain reads EAGVTQSPTHLIKTRGQQATLRCSPISGHTSVYWYQQALGLGLQFLLWYDEGEERNRGNFPPRFSGRQFPNYSSELNVNALELEDSALYLCASSLGAGSGNTIYFGEGSWLTVV.

This clone has more than one count but fewer than ten. The chain links TRBV28 to TRBJ1-1; 7 bases line up with TRBD1. V lost 5 bases to trimming and J lost 0 bases; unmatched junction nucleotides: 3. Germline V gene sequence: CDR1 MDHEN, CDR2 SYDVKM. This CDR3 region has 14 residues. Written as DNA, the CDR3 is TGTGCCAGCAGTCTGACAGGGTTGAACACTGAAGCTTTCTTT. Amino acids: CASSLTGLNTEAFF.

The chain joins TRBV28 to TRBJ2-7; TRBD2 matches 10 bases. V shed 7 bases, J shed 4 bases, and the junction held 13 bases outside the gene matches. From germline, CDR1 is MDHEN and CDR2 SYDVKM. The CDR3 has 16 residues. The CDR3 DNA is TGTGCCAGCATCTCTAAATTCCTAGCGGGAGATTACGAGCAGTACTTC. Protein sequence: CASISKFLAGDYEQYF.

This chain links TRBV3-1 (or the pseudogene TRBV3-2) with TRBJ2-7; 12 nucleotides line up with TRBD2. The CDR3 spans 17 residues. V shed 1 base, J shed 4 bases, and the junction held 8 bases outside the gene matches. From germline, CDR1 is LGHDT and CDR2 YNNKEL (reference sequence). The CDR3 sequence: CASSQGASGRAPYEQYF. Written as DNA, the CDR3 is TGTGCCAGCAGCCAAGGGGCTAGCGGGAGGGCCCCGTACGAGCAGTACTTC.

The V and J genes are TRBV6-5 and TRBJ1-2, with D maybe TRBD1 (6 bases). The CDR3 is 12 residues long. Germline values: CDR1 MNHEY, CDR2 SVGAGI. V gave up 6 bases and J gave up 5 bases, with 10 bases separating them. The chain's CDR3 is CASRGTPYGYTF. CDR3 nucleotide sequence: TGTGCCAGCAGGGGGACACCTTATGGCTACACCTTC.

The chain combines TRBV7-3 with TRBJ2-5; tentative D call: TRBD2 (6 bases). CDR3 length: 16 residues. Trimming cost V 0 bases and J 4 bases, with 15 bases left between them. Germline V gene sequence: CDR1 SGHTA, CDR2 FQGTGA. This CDR3 reads CASSLTRSAGRETQYF. The DNA for the CDR3 is TGTGCCAGCAGCTTAACTAGATCTGCGGGACGAGAGACCCAGTACTTC.

The table lists this clone with a count of one. V usage is TRBV29-1 and J usage is TRBJ2-1, with 7 bases fitting TRBD1. With 7 bases clipped from V and 10 bases from J, the junction kept 7 bases outside the gene matches. CDR1 is SQVTM, CDR2 ANQGSEA, per germline. The CDR3 is 11 amino acids. The chain's CDR3 is CSGYRGTEQFF. In DNA form, the CDR3 reads TGCAGCGGATACAGGGGAACCGAGCAGTTCTTC.

The chain combines TRBV11-3 with TRBJ2-1; D possibly uses TRBD1 or TRBD2 (6 bases each). The V gene's germline CDR1 is SGHNT and CDR2 YENEEA. CDR3 length: 15 residues. V lost 6 bases and J lost 1, with 13 bases in between. This CDR3 is CASSPTGRSYNEQFF. In DNA, the CDR3 is TGTGCCAGCAGTCCAACAGGGAGGTCCTACAATGAGCAGTTCTTC.

The genes are TRBV7-6 and TRBJ2-1; 10 bases agree with TRBD2. V lost 4 bases, J lost 7 bases, and 13 bases stayed unmatched. The V gene's germline CDR1 is SGHVS and CDR2 FNYEAQ. The CDR3 sequence is 17 residues long. DNA for the CDR3: TGTGCCAGCAGCTCCACGTGGGGTGGACTAGCGGTAAATGAGCAGTTCTTC. As protein: CASSSTWGGLAVNEQFF.